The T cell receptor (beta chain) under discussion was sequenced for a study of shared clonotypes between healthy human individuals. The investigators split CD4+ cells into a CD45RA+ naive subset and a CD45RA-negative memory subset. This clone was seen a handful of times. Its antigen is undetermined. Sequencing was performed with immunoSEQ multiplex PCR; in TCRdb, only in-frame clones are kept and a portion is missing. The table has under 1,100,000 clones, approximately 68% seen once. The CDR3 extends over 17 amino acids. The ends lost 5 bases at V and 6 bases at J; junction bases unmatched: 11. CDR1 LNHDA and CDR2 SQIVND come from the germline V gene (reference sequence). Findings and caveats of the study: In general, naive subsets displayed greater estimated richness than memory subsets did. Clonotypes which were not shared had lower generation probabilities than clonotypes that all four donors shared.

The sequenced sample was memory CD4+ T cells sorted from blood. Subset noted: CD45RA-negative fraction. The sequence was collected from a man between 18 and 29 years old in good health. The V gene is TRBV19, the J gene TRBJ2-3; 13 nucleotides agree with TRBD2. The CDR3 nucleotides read TGTGCCAGTAGTCGAGTACCGGGACTAGCGGGGATGGATACGCAGTATTTT. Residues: CASSRVPGLAGMDTQYF.